This T cell receptor beta chain comes out of a study of cytomegalovirus exposure and HLA in healthy donors. General study findings and limits: Many donors carried some public TCRs, although rarity characterized most TCR sequences. The study flagged roughly 160 TCR beta chains as cytomegalovirus-associated.

An approximately 130-subject validation cohort, separate from the approximately 610-subject first cohort, supplied the donors. There are 15 residues in the CDR3. Germline CDR1 reads LNHDA; CDR2 reads SQIVND (reference sequence). With V trimmed by 6 bases and J by 2 bases, 6 bases remained unmatched. Repertoires were generated with immunoSEQ multiplex PCR, while TCRdb's copy carries only in-frame clones and drops some. The sample carries fewer than 90,000 clones, 90% to 97% recorded once. As regards this clone: Its matching antigen is unknown.

The origin of this receptor is a man aged 18 to 29 in good health and CMV-seropositive. The chain uses TRBV19 and TRBJ1-5; 8 nucleotides line up with TRBD1. Sequences were obtained from PBMCs. The chain's CDR3 is CASRPDRGGNQPQHF. The CDR3 nucleotides are TGTGCCAGTAGACCAGACAGGGGTGGCAATCAGCCCCAGCATTTT.